This T cell receptor beta chain is drawn from a study of T cell changes during pregnancy in multiple sclerosis (dated by TCRdb to between 2018 and 2020). General notes on the study: Changes in the T cell repertoire over the course of pregnancy were examined in this study in women with multiple sclerosis.

Relative to germline, V is 0 bases shorter and J is 5 bases shorter, with 17 bases between their ends. The CDR3 runs 16 residues from the cysteine to the phenylalanine. The CDR3 DNA has 48 bases and is translated from base 1. Per the germline V gene, MNHNS is the CDR1 and SASEGT is the CDR2. Turning to this clone: Its antigen is not yet known. Within one base of it there is no much larger clone, and no base qualities were kept.

The library relied on the immunoSEQ multiplex PCR assay. Held by TCRdb, this immuneACCESS table contains in-frame sequences only and omits some clones. Under half of the omission traces to an unresolved V gene where checked; the cause of the rest is unknown. For this sample the table gives tens of thousands of clones, of which 91% were detected only once. Under 2% of the sample is taken by the ten largest. This clonotype was obtained from a female donor in good health, enrolled as a control in a pregnancy study. The chain is encoded by TRBV6-1 joined to TRBJ2-7; tentative D gene TRBD2, with 7 bases matching. The sequencing here drew on peripheral blood, taken in the first trimester of pregnancy. At the DNA level, the sequence is TGTGCCAGCAGTGAAGCAGCGGAGTTAGGGGGGGACGAGCAGTACTTC. Translation gives CASSEAAELGGDEQYF.